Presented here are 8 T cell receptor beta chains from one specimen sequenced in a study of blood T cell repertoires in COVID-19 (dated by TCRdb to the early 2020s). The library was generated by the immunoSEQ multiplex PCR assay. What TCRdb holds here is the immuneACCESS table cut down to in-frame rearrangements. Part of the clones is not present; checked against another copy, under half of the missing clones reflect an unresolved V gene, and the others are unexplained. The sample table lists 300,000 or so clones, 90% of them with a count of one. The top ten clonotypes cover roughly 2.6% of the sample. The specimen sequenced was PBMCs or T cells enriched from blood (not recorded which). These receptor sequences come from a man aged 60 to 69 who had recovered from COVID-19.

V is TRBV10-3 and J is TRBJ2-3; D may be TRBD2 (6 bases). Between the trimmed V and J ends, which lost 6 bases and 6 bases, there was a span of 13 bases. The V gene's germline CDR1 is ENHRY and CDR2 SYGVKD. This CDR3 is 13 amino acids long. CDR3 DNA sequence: TGTGCCATCAGCCGGGAGACGGGGGATACGCAGTATTTT. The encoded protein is CAISRETGDTQYF.

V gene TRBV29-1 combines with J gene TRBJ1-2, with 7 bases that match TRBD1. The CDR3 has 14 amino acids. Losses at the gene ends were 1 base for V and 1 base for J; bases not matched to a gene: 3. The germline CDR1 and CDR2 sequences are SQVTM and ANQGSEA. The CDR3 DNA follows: TGCAGCGTTGAAGGGGACAGACTTAACTATGGCTACACCTTC. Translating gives CSVEGDRLNYGYTF.

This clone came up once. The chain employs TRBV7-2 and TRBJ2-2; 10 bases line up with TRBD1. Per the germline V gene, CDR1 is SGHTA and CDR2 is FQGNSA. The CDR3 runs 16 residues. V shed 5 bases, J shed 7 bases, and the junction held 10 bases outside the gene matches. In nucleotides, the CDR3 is TGTGCCAGCAGCCCGACCGGGACAGGGGTCGGCGGGGAGCTGTTTTTT. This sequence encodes CASSPTGTGVGGELFF. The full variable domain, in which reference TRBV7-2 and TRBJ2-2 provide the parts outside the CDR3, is GAGVSQSPSNKVTEKGKDVELRCDPISGHTALYWYRQSLGQGLEFLIYFQGNSAPDKSGLPSDRFSAERTGGSVSTLTIQRTQQEDSAVYLCASSPTGTGVGGELFFGEGSRLTVL.

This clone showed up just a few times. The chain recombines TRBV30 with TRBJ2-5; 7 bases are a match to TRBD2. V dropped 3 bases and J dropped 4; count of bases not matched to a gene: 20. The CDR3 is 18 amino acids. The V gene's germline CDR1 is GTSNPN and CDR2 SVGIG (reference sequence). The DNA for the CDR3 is TGTGCCTGGAGGTTAGCGGGCTCCCGCTTTCGCAAAGTAGAGACCCAGTACTTC. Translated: CAWRLAGSRFRKVETQYF. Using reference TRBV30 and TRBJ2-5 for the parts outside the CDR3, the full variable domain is SQTIHQWPATLVQPVGSPLSLECTVEGTSNPNLYWYRQAAGRGLQLLFYSVGIGQISSEVPQNLSASRPQDRQFILSSKKLLLSDSGFYLCAWRLAGSRFRKVETQYFGPGTRLLVL.

This CDR3 reads CASSLVSEALLGWYGYTF. For the CDR3, the DNA is TGTGCCAGCAGCTTAGTTTCCGAGGCTCTTCTCGGATGGTATGGCTACACCTTC. The chain joins TRBV7-2 to TRBJ1-2; no reliable D call. Germline CDR1 reads SGHTA; CDR2 reads FQGNSA. The CDR3 has 18 residues. V gave up 1 base and J gave up 5 bases, with 23 bases separating them.

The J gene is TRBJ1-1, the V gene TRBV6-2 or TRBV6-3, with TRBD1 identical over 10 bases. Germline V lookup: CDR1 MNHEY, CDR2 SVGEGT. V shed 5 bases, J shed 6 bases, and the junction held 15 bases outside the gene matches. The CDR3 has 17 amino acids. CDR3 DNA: TGTGCCAGCAGTGCACGACAGGGGGCTCCATATCGGGCTGAAGCTTTCTTT. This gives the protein CASSARQGAPYRAEAFF.

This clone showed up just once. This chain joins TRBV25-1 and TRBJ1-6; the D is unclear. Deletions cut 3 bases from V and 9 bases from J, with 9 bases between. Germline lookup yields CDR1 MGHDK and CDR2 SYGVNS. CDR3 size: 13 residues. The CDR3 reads CASSEIGGSPLHF. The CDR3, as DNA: TGTGCCAGCAGTGAGATTGGAGGTTCACCCCTCCACTTT.

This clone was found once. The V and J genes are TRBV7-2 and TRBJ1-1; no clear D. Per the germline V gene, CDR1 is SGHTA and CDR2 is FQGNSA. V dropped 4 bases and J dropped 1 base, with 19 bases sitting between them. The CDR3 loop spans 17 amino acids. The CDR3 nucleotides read TGTGCCAGCAGCTCCCGGAACGGGGAATACTCGAACACTGAAGCTTTCTTT. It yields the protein CASSSRNGEYSNTEAFF.